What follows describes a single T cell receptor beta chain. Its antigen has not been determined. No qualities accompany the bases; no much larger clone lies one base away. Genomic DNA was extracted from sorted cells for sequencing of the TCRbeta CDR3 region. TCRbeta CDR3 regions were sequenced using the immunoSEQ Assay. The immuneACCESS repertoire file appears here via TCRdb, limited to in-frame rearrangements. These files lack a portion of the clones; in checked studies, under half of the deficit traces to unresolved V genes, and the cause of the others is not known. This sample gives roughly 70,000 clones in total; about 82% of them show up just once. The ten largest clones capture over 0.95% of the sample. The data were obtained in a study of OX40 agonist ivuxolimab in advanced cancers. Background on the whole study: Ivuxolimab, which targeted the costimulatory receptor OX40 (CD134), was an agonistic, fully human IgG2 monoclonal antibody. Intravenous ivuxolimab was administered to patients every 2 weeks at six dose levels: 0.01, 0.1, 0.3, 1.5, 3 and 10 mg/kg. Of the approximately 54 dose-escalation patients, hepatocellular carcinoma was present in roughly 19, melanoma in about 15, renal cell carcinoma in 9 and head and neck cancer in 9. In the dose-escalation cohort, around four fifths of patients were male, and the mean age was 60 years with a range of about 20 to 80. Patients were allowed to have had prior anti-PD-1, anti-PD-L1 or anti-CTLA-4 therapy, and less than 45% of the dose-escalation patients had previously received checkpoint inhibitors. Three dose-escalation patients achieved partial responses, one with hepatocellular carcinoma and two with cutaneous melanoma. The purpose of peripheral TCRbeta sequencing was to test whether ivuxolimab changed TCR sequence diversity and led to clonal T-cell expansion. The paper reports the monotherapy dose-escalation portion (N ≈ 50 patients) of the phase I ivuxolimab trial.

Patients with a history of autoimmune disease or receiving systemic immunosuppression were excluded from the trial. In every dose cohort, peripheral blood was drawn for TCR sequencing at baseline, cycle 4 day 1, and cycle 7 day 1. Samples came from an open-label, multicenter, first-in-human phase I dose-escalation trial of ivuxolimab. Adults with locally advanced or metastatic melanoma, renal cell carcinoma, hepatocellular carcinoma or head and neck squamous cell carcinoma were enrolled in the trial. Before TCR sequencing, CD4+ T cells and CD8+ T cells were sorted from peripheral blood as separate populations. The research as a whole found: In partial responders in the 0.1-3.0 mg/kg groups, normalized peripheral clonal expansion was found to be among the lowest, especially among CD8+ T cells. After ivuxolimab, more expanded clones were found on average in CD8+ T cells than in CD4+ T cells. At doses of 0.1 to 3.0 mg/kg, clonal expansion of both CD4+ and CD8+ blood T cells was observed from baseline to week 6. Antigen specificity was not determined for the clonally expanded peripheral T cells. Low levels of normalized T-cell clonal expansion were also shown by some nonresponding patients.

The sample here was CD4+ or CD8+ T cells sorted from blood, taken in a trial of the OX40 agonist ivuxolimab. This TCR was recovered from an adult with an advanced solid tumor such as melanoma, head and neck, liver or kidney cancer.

In nucleotide form, the sequence is TGTGCCAGCAGTGAAGGGATGCAGGTCTTTAATGAAAAACTGTTTTTT. Its amino acids are CASSEGMQVFNEKLFF. This sequence uses TRBV6-1 and TRBJ1-4, with the D segment identity uncertain. There are 16 amino acids in the CDR3, from cysteine to phenylalanine inclusive. Of all the DNA, just the CDR3 is kept, 48 bases in frame from base 1. Relative to germline, V is 1 base shorter and J is 4 bases shorter, with 13 bases between their ends. The germline V gene sets CDR1 to MNHNS and CDR2 to SASEGT.